This entry lists 9 T cell receptor beta chains sequenced from one sample in a study of blood T cell repertoires in COVID-19. Sequenced by immunoSEQ multiplex PCR; TCRdb stores in-frame clones only, minus some. The data show 110,000 to 150,000 clones, with about 85% seen just once and about 6.1% held by the top ten. Sequences were obtained from PBMCs or T cells enriched from blood (not recorded which). The receptors were sampled from a middle-aged woman who had recovered from COVID-19.

This rearrangement joins TRBV5-1 to TRBJ2-1; TRBD2 matches 7 bases. J gave up 5 bases and V 2 bases, and 7 bases lay outside the gene matches. CDR1 and CDR2 from the germline V gene are SGHRS and YFSETQ. The CDR3 totals 15 residues. Here the CDR3 reads CASSFTGRLDNEQFF. The CDR3 nucleotides are TGCGCCAGCAGCTTTACCGGGAGGCTCGACAATGAGCAGTTCTTC.

The J gene is TRBJ2-1, the V gene TRBV2; 11 bases fit TRBD1. The V segment lost 5 bases and the J segment 4 bases; nucleotides outside the gene matches: 4. CDR1 and CDR2 from the germline V gene are SNHLY and FYNNEI. This CDR3 is 15 amino acids long. The CDR3 sequence is CASSRTGGSYNEQFF. For the CDR3, the DNA is TGTGCCAGCAGTCGGACAGGGGGCTCGTACAATGAGCAGTTCTTC.

CDR3 amino acids: CASSLGQGDQPQHF. CDR3 bases: TGTGCCAGCAGCTTGGGACAGGGCGATCAGCCCCAGCATTTT. The J gene is TRBJ1-5, the V gene TRBV7-9, with 9 positions matching TRBD1. This CDR3 is 14 amino acids long. The trim removed 3 bases at V and 5 bases at J, leaving 2 bases unmatched. CDR1 and CDR2 (germline): SEHNR, FQNEAQ (reference sequence).

The chain uses TRBV18 and TRBJ2-7; D perhaps matches TRBD1 (6 bases). Trimming shortened V by 4 bases and J by 6 bases, and 19 bases separated the two germline ends. The germline V gene encodes CDR1 KGHSH and CDR2 LQKENI. This CDR3 has 15 residues. Here the CDR3 reads CASSLSPGQSAEQYF. CDR3 nucleotide sequence: TGTGCCAGCTCACTCTCACCGGGACAATCCGCCGAGCAGTACTTC.

This sequence joins TRBV6-5 and TRBJ2-1, with TRBD2 identical over 10 bases. V was clipped by 2 bases and J by 15 bases; unmatched bases: 7. The germline CDR1 and CDR2 sequences are MNHEY and SVGAGI. This CDR3 contains 13 residues. The CDR3 spells CASSYLLAGVLFF. In nucleotides, the CDR3 is TGTGCCAGCAGTTACCTCCTAGCGGGAGTTCTGTTCTTC.

This sequence joins TRBV11-3 and TRBJ2-1; TRBD2 aligns across 8 bases. Germline V gene data show CDR1 as SGHNT and CDR2 as YENEEA. This CDR3 is built from 15 residues. V gave up 0 bases and J gave up 8 bases; unmatched junction bases: 6. The CDR3 DNA follows: TGTGCCAGCAGCTTAGAAAGCGGGAGACAAGATGAGCAGTTCTTC. It encodes CASSLESGRQDEQFF.

This clone was observed a handful of times. CDR3 sequence (DNA): TGTGCCACCCGGGGGACTAGCGGGACCCAAGAGACCCAGTACTTC. Amino acids: CATRGTSGTQETQYF. The gene calls are TRBV28 and TRBJ2-5, with 13 bases aligning to TRBD2. Germline CDR1 reads MDHEN; CDR2 reads SYDVKM. V lost 10 bases and J lost 1; bases outside the gene matches: 6. The CDR3 is 15 residues long.

This clone was observed a single time. This chain links TRBV10-2 with TRBJ2-3; 9 nucleotides align to TRBD2. Losses at the gene ends were 5 bases for V and 4 bases for J; bases not matched to a gene: 4. Looked up from germline, CDR1 is WSHSY and CDR2 is SAAADI. The CDR3 has 14 amino acids. CDR3 nucleotide sequence: TGCGCCAGCAGTCGCGGGGGGGCATCAGATACGCAGTATTTT. Its protein is CASSRGGASDTQYF.

The J gene is TRBJ2-7, the V gene TRBV3-1 (or the pseudogene TRBV3-2), with 13 bases fitting TRBD2. CDR1 is LGHDT, CDR2 YNNKEL, per germline (reference sequence). Trimming took 4 bases from V and 2 from J; bases not matched to a gene: 11. The length of the CDR3 is 18 residues. CDR3 nucleotide sequence: TGTGCCAGCAGCCCCTCACTAGCGGGGGGGGCCTCACCCTACGAGCAGTACTTC. Translating it yields CASSPSLAGGASPYEQYF.